These 25 T cell receptor beta chains came from one sample sequenced in a study of shared T cell receptors in the human thymus. Only in-frame clones appear in the TCRdb table, and some are missing; sequencing was by immunoSEQ multiplex PCR. This table holds about 380,000 clones, over 90% found once. The sequenced sample was thymocytes. Receptors were obtained from a human donor.

The V call is TRBV19, the J call TRBJ1-3; perhaps TRBD1 as D (6 bases). The CDR3 sequence is 15 residues long. The V end lost 2 bases, the J end lost 4 bases, and 12 bases lay between the germline ends. Germline CDR1 LNHDA, CDR2 SQIVND (reference sequence). The CDR3 region is CASSITQGPGNTIYF. The CDR3 bases are TGTGCCAGTAGTATAACACAGGGCCCCGGAAACACCATATATTTT.

The chain is built from TRBV9 and TRBJ1-2; D unclear. The CDR3 runs 16 residues. In germline, CDR1 is SGDLS, CDR2 YYNGEE. V lost 0 bases and J 2 bases, leaving 14 bases between the germline ends. CDR3: CASSVEAVPINYGYTF. For the CDR3, the DNA is TGTGCCAGCAGCGTAGAGGCCGTCCCAATCAACTATGGCTACACCTTC.

A single count supports this clone. Here the CDR3 DNA reads TGTGCCAGCAGCGCCCCGGCGGCTAGCGGGAGCAATGAGCAGTTCTTC. Protein: CASSAPAASGSNEQFF. The chain links TRBV9 to TRBJ2-1; 10 bases align to TRBD2. Per the germline V gene, CDR1 is SGDLS and CDR2 is YYNGEE. The CDR3 spans 16 residues. J gave up 6 bases and V 3 bases, and 9 bases lay outside the gene matches.

The chain combines TRBV7-2 with TRBJ1-1; tentative D call: TRBD1 (6 bases). Germline values: CDR1 SGHTA, CDR2 FQGNSA. Trimming cost V 1 base and J 5 bases, with 11 bases left between them. CDR3 length equals 14 residues. The CDR3, as DNA: TGTGCCAGCAGCTTAGGCGGGGGGCGGACTGAAGCTTTCTTT. Encoded protein: CASSLGGGRTEAFF.

This chain uses TRBV7-2 with TRBJ2-7; no firm D call. The germline V gene has CDR1 SGHTA and CDR2 FQGNSA. Trimming left V 1 base short and J 0 bases short, with 13 bases between. This CDR3 comprises 16 residues. Written as DNA, the CDR3 is TGTGCCAGCAGCTTAGAATGGAAACAGAGCTCCTACGAGCAGTACTTC. Protein: CASSLEWKQSSYEQYF. Looking up the rest from reference TRBV7-2 and TRBJ2-7 gives the full variable domain: GAGVSQSPSNKVTEKGKDVELRCDPISGHTALYWYRQSLGQGLEFLIYFQGNSAPDKSGLPSDRFSAERTGGSVSTLTIQRTQQEDSAVYLCASSLEWKQSSYEQYFGPGTRLTVT.

This clone was observed a single time. V gene TRBV18 combines with J gene TRBJ2-2; TRBD1 matches 9 bases. The CDR3 covers 16 residues. V gave up 3 bases and J gave up 4 bases; unmatched junction bases: 6. The germline V gene has CDR1 KGHSH and CDR2 LQKENI. The CDR3: CASSPWGTGTTGELFF. As DNA, the CDR3 is TGTGCCAGCTCACCCTGGGGGACAGGGACCACCGGGGAGCTGTTTTTT.

The V and J genes are TRBV5-1 and TRBJ2-7; weak D call: TRBD1 (6 bases). Germline V gene data show CDR1 as SGHRS and CDR2 as YFSETQ. V was cut by 0 bases and J by 7 bases, with 17 bases left in between. There are 15 residues in the CDR3. The CDR3: CASSLAGDTYLEQYF. Written as DNA, the CDR3 is TGCGCCAGCAGCTTGGCTGGGGACACCTACCTGGAGCAGTACTTC.

The rearrangement uses TRBV7-9 and TRBJ1-1, with a possible D match to TRBD1 (6 bases). CDR3 length: 15 amino acids. V was trimmed by 4 bases and J by 2 bases, leaving 14 bases between them. Germline-derived CDR1 and CDR2 are SEHNR and FQNEAQ (reference sequence). The chain's CDR3 is CASSSPDRLNTEAFF. The CDR3 DNA reads TGTGCCAGCAGCTCCCCCGACAGGCTTAACACTGAAGCTTTCTTT.

The chain joins TRBV18 to TRBJ2-3; a possible D gene is TRBD1 (5 bases). CDR3 length: 16 residues. V was shortened by 1 base and J by 0 bases, with 11 bases between the two germline ends. Germline CDR1 KGHSH, CDR2 LQKENI. The CDR3 is CASSPRLRASTDTQYF. CDR3 nucleotides: TGTGCCAGCTCACCACGTCTCAGGGCTAGCACAGATACGCAGTATTTT.

The V and J genes are TRBV28 and TRBJ2-1; 11 bases are shared with TRBD2. Trimming removed 3 bases from V and 0 bases from J; junction bases left unmatched: 4. Germline CDR1 is MDHEN and CDR2 is SYDVKM. The CDR3 totals 17 residues. CDR3 sequence reads: CASSFWTSGLSYNEQFF. In nucleotides, the CDR3 is TGTGCCAGCAGTTTTTGGACTAGCGGGCTCTCCTACAATGAGCAGTTCTTC.

A note on this clone: Other DNA sequences in this specimen translate into the identical CDR3. The chain joins TRBV28 to TRBJ2-1; tentatively, D is TRBD1 (6 bases). V lost 4 bases to trimming and J lost 7 bases, with 8 bases between them. The germline V gene has CDR1 MDHEN and CDR2 SYDVKM. This CDR3 spans 12 amino acids. This CDR3 reads CASSSQGNEQFF. The CDR3 DNA follows: TGTGCCAGCAGTTCCCAGGGGAATGAGCAGTTCTTC.

The chain uses TRBV6-4 and TRBJ2-1; 14 bases line up with TRBD2. CDR1 is MRHNA and CDR2 is SNTAGT in the germline V gene. CDR3 length equals 16 residues. The J segment lost 7 bases and the V segment lost 4 bases, leaving 6 bases of the junction unmatched. The DNA for the CDR3 is TGTGCCAGCAGTGTAACCGGGACTAGCGGGAGTAATGAGCAGTTCTTC. Its translation is CASSVTGTSGSNEQFF.

This clone was seen a handful of times. The rearrangement joins TRBV28 to TRBJ2-7, with 8 bases fitting TRBD2. Germline V gene lookup returns CDR1 MDHEN and CDR2 SYDVKM. This CDR3 region has 15 residues. V trimming: 5 bases; J trimming: 4 bases; junction bases outside the gene matches: 10. Here the CDR3 reads CASSRTREGRYEQYF. The CDR3 DNA follows: TGTGCCAGCAGTCGAACCCGGGAGGGCCGTTACGAGCAGTACTTC.

This clone occurred once. The gene calls are TRBV7-2 and TRBJ2-7; TRBD2 matches 7 bases. CDR3 length: 15 amino acids. V lost 1 base to trimming and J lost 4 bases; unmatched junction nucleotides: 7. The V gene's germline CDR1 is SGHTA and CDR2 FQGNSA. This CDR3 is CASSLVPSGAYEQYF. The DNA for the CDR3 is TGTGCCAGCAGCTTAGTCCCTAGCGGAGCTTACGAGCAGTACTTC.

This chain links TRBV27 with TRBJ1-5; 7 bases agree with TRBD1. Germline CDR1 MNHEY, CDR2 SMNVEV (reference sequence). CDR3 size: 14 residues. V shed 6 bases and J 5 bases; nucleotides not matched to a gene: 7. Here the CDR3 DNA reads TGTGCCAGCAGGGAAGGGGGCACCTATCAGCCCCAGCATTTT. The encoded protein is CASREGGTYQPQHF.

This clone showed up just once. The chain is built from TRBV6-4 and TRBJ1-2; a weak D match, TRBD1 (6 bases). Germline CDR1 MRHNA, CDR2 SNTAGT. The germline V and J ends were trimmed by 2 bases and 2 bases, with 9 bases remaining between them. This CDR3 has 14 amino acids. DNA for the CDR3: TGTGCCAGCAGTGACACAGGGTACAACTATGGCTACACCTTC. Residues: CASSDTGYNYGYTF.

J is TRBJ2-7 and V is TRBV14; 7 nucleotides line up with TRBD1. In germline, CDR1 is SGHDN, CDR2 FVKESK. The J segment lost 5 bases and the V segment lost 2 bases, leaving 6 bases of the junction unmatched. This CDR3 region has 14 residues. DNA of the CDR3: TGTGCCAGCAGCCAAACAACAGGGGCGCACGAGCAGTACTTC. Its protein is CASSQTTGAHEQYF.

This chain uses TRBV18 with TRBJ1-5; 8 bases fit TRBD1. The V gene's germline CDR1 is KGHSH and CDR2 LQKENI. CDR3 size: 20 residues. Trimming took 2 bases from V and 2 from J; bases not matched to a gene: 17. The CDR3: CASSPLIRQGRNSCNQPQHF. The CDR3 DNA sequence: TGTGCCAGCTCACCATTGATCCGACAGGGGCGGAACAGCTGCAATCAGCCCCAGCATTTT.

This clone was observed once. The chain has TRBV28 and TRBJ1-2; D is possibly TRBD1 (5 bases). The germline V and J ends were trimmed by 3 bases and 2 bases, with 16 bases remaining between them. This CDR3 comprises 16 residues. Germline V CDR1 and CDR2: MDHEN, SYDVKM. Here the CDR3 DNA reads TGTGCCAGCAGTTTTCCCCTCCGGGACGGAAACTATGGCTACACCTTC. It yields the protein CASSFPLRDGNYGYTF.

The chain employs TRBV19 and TRBJ1-1, with 7 positions matching TRBD1. The V segment lost 4 bases and the J segment 5 bases; nucleotides outside the gene matches: 13. This CDR3 region has 16 residues. Germline V gene data show CDR1 as LNHDA and CDR2 as SQIVND (reference sequence). This CDR3 is CASSRIDEGAFTEAFF. The CDR3 nucleotides are TGTGCCAGTAGTAGGATCGATGAGGGGGCTTTTACTGAAGCTTTCTTT.

V gene TRBV6-1 combines with J gene TRBJ2-7; D might be TRBD2 (5 bases). The ends were cut back, 0 bases at V and 0 bases at J, with 9 bases in the middle. CDR3 length: 15 amino acids. Germline V lookup: CDR1 MNHNS, CDR2 SASEGT. The CDR3: CASSEARVGSYEQYF. CDR3 nucleotide sequence: TGTGCCAGCAGTGAAGCGCGGGTGGGCTCCTACGAGCAGTACTTC.

This chain connects TRBV27 to TRBJ2-3; TRBD2 matches at 7 bases. Germline V gene lookup returns CDR1 MNHEY and CDR2 SMNVEV (reference sequence). The ends lost 5 bases at V and 5 bases at J; junction bases unmatched: 7. The CDR3 spans 14 residues. The CDR3 reads CASSVGEGLDTQYF. The CDR3 DNA reads TGTGCCAGCAGTGTGGGGGAGGGCCTAGATACGCAGTATTTT.

The chain has TRBV4-2 and TRBJ2-3; 9 nucleotides match TRBD2. This CDR3 is 21 amino acids long. Germline CDR1 LGHNA, CDR2 YNFKEQ. V dropped 4 bases and J dropped 5; count of bases not matched to a gene: 25. CDR3 nucleotides: TGTGCCAGCAGCCCCCGCCGGGGGGGACGGAACGGACTAGCGTCTGGAGATACGCAGTATTTT. This translates into CASSPRRGGRNGLASGDTQYF.

The chain couples TRBV28 to TRBJ2-7; D remains unclear. Germline assignment: CDR1 MDHEN and CDR2 SYDVKM. This CDR3 region has 14 residues. V was trimmed by 6 bases and J by 3 bases, leaving 15 bases between them. CDR3 DNA sequence: TGTGCCAGCAGCCATAGGATTACGTACTACGAGCAGTACTTC. It specifies CASSHRITYYEQYF.

J is TRBJ2-1 and V is TRBV5-1; a weak D match, TRBD1 (6 bases). The V and J ends lost 0 bases and 0 bases respectively, with 13 bases between them. The length of the CDR3 is 17 residues. CDR1 is SGHRS and CDR2 is YFSETQ in the germline V gene. CDR3 residues: CASSLVGQLSSYNEQFF. Written as DNA, the CDR3 is TGCGCCAGCAGCTTGGTAGGACAGTTGAGCTCCTACAATGAGCAGTTCTTC.